One and the same sample provided the 26 T cell receptor beta chains below, sequenced in a study of cytomegalovirus exposure and HLA in healthy donors. The PCR had 60 Vbeta and 13 Jbeta primers. Clones were sequenced by immunoSEQ multiplex PCR, and TCRdb holds only the in-frame ones, with some missing. The sample records some 180,000 clones, 65% to 85% being singletons. Sequencing was performed on PBMCs. These receptors originate from a girl between 5 and 17 years old in good health and CMV-seropositive.

J is TRBJ1-6 and V is TRBV5-1, with 10 nucleotides matching TRBD1. Germline assignment: CDR1 SGHRS and CDR2 YFSETQ. Unmatched junction bases numbered 3, after V lost 0 bases and J lost 6 bases. CDR3 length equals 16 residues. This chain's CDR3 is CASSLEGQGFNSPLHF. CDR3 coding DNA: TGCGCCAGCAGCTTGGAGGGACAGGGGTTTAATTCACCCCTCCACTTT.

This rearrangement joins TRBV6-5 to TRBJ2-1; 7 nucleotides agree with TRBD2. The ends lost 6 bases at V and 6 bases at J; junction bases unmatched: 5. From germline, CDR1 is MNHEY and CDR2 SVGAGI. This CDR3 spans 13 amino acids. The CDR3 loop reads CASSRGTTNEQFF. In DNA, the CDR3 is TGTGCCAGCAGCCGCGGGACTACCAATGAGCAGTTCTTC.

V usage is TRBV10-3 and J usage is TRBJ2-2; TRBD2 agrees at 12 bases. V lost 4 bases, J lost 5 bases, and 8 bases stayed unmatched. The CDR3 sequence is 17 residues long. Germline CDR1 is ENHRY and CDR2 is SYGVKD. CDR3 sequence reads: CAISGPLAGGGTGELFF. The DNA for the CDR3 is TGTGCCATCAGTGGCCCACTAGCGGGAGGTGGGACCGGGGAGCTGTTTTTT.

This sequence joins TRBV4-2 and TRBJ2-1, with D perhaps matching TRBD1 (5 bases). The CDR3 is 15 residues long. With 1 base removed from V and 8 bases from J, the gap between germline ends came to 15 bases. Germline CDR1 reads LGHNA; CDR2 reads YNFKEQ. The CDR3 here is CASSQVDRSWDEQFF. CDR3 in DNA: TGTGCCAGCAGCCAAGTAGACAGAAGCTGGGATGAGCAGTTCTTC.

This clone has just a few counts. The sample contains more than one DNA sequence encoding this CDR3. The chain joins TRBV6-1 to TRBJ1-1; the D is unclear. Trimming pared 11 bases from V and 1 base from J, leaving 17 bases between. The CDR3 runs 14 residues. Germline CDR1 MNHNS, CDR2 SASEGT. CDR3 nucleotide sequence: TGTGCCCTCGGGGTTATGCAGCCGAACACTGAAGCTTTCTTT. Its protein product is CALGVMQPNTEAFF.

The rearrangement joins TRBV7-9 to TRBJ2-3; 11 positions agree with TRBD2. Unmatched junction bases numbered 10, after V lost 0 bases and J lost 5 bases. The CDR3 sequence is 18 residues long. Germline V gene data show CDR1 as SEHNR and CDR2 as FQNEAQ (reference sequence). The CDR3 DNA follows: TGTGCCAGCAGCTTAGCGCCGGGACTAGCGGTTTCCGGAGATACGCAGTATTTT. Translated, it gives CASSLAPGLAVSGDTQYF.

V usage is TRBV19 and J usage is TRBJ2-1; 11 bases match TRBD2. Germline V lookup: CDR1 LNHDA, CDR2 SQIVND (reference sequence). The CDR3 totals 15 residues. Trimming took 9 bases from V and 4 from J; bases not matched to a gene: 8. Here the CDR3 reads CASRLAGGTYNEQFF. The CDR3 DNA is TGTGCCAGCCGGTTAGCGGGAGGGACATACAATGAGCAGTTCTTC.

This chain links TRBV18 with TRBJ1-5, with 8 nucleotides matching TRBD1. Per the germline V gene, CDR1 is KGHSH and CDR2 is LQKENI. The CDR3 covers 15 residues. V gave up 4 bases and J gave up 3 bases; unmatched junction bases: 5. CDR3 in amino acids: CASSLGQGPNQPQHF. The CDR3 DNA is TGTGCCAGCTCACTCGGACAGGGCCCCAATCAGCCCCAGCATTTT.

This chain connects TRBV30 to TRBJ2-7; D may be TRBD1 (5 bases). Germline assignment: CDR1 GTSNPN and CDR2 SVGIG (reference sequence). The CDR3 is made up of 13 amino acids. The V and J ends lost 4 bases and 4 bases respectively, with 14 bases between them. CDR3 nucleotides: TGTGCCTGGAAGTCAGGGCTTGGGTACGAGCAGTACTTC. Protein sequence: CAWKSGLGYEQYF.

The genes are TRBV7-8 and TRBJ2-3; 13 bases are a match to TRBD2. The CDR3 length is 19 residues. V lost 2 bases to trimming and J lost 2 bases; unmatched junction nucleotides: 10. CDR1 is SGHVS, CDR2 FQNEAQ, per germline. CDR3 sequence: CASSLKLAGGRGNTDTQYF. As DNA, the CDR3 is TGTGCCAGCAGCTTAAAACTAGCGGGAGGGAGGGGGAACACAGATACGCAGTATTTT.

The rearrangement uses TRBV27 and TRBJ2-7; 7 bases are a match to TRBD1. There are 15 residues in the CDR3. Trimming removed 2 bases from V and 0 bases from J; junction bases left unmatched: 4. Germline V gene lookup returns CDR1 MNHEY and CDR2 SMNVEV (reference sequence). Here the CDR3 reads CASSLQTGSSYEQYF. CDR3 bases: TGTGCCAGCAGTTTACAGACAGGGAGCTCCTACGAGCAGTACTTC.

The gene calls are TRBV6-4 and TRBJ2-7; maybe TRBD2 (6 bases). Deletions cut 0 bases from V and 2 bases from J, with 11 bases between. CDR1 is MRHNA and CDR2 is SNTAGT in the germline V gene. This CDR3 has 15 amino acids. As DNA, the CDR3 is TGTGCCAGCAGTGACTCGTTTGGGGGGACCTACGAGCAGTACTTC. Protein product: CASSDSFGGTYEQYF.

This sequence joins TRBV6-5 and TRBJ2-7; a weak D match, TRBD2 (6 bases). Germline V gene lookup returns CDR1 MNHEY and CDR2 SVGAGI. The CDR3 totals 15 residues. V gave up 6 bases and J gave up 3 bases, with 18 bases separating them. This chain's CDR3 is CASSPGGGIFYEQYF. CDR3 bases: TGTGCCAGCAGCCCGGGCGGAGGGATCTTCTACGAGCAGTACTTC.

This chain connects TRBV6-5 to TRBJ1-3; possibly TRBD1 for D (5 bases). The CDR3 is made up of 15 amino acids. The germline V gene encodes CDR1 MNHEY and CDR2 SVGAGI. V lost 6 bases and J lost 2, with 14 bases in between. CDR3 nucleotides: TGTGCCAGCAGCTCCCCGGGGGGTCCTGGAAACACCATATATTTT. As protein: CASSSPGGPGNTIYF.

This clone occurred a few times. This chain connects TRBV29-1 to TRBJ2-2, with no clear D. V shed 2 bases and J shed 2 bases, with 9 bases lying between them. This CDR3 is 14 amino acids long. Germline-derived CDR1 and CDR2 are SQVTM and ANQGSEA. The DNA for the CDR3 is TGCAGCGTTGAAAAACAGCTAAACACCGGGGAGCTGTTTTTT. It codes for CSVEKQLNTGELFF.

The V and J genes are TRBV29-1 and TRBJ1-5; the D gene is possibly TRBD1 (5 bases). Germline-derived CDR1 and CDR2 are SQVTM and ANQGSEA. V was pared by 5 bases and J by 2 bases, with 13 bases between. There are 14 residues in the CDR3. The CDR3 sequence is CSVLRGTGNQPQHF. The CDR3 DNA is TGCAGCGTTTTAAGGGGAACAGGCAATCAGCCCCAGCATTTT.

This clone was counted only a few times. The V call is TRBV7-9, the J call TRBJ1-2, with D uncertain. The CDR3 covers 11 residues. V was cut by 4 bases and J by 4 bases, with 4 bases left in between. Germline V lookup: CDR1 SEHNR, CDR2 FQNEAQ (reference sequence). The CDR3 nucleotides read TGTGCCAGCAGCTCGGGCTATGGCTACACCTTC. Translated, it gives CASSSGYGYTF.

With respect to this clone: Other DNA sequences within the sample encode an identical CDR3. The J gene is TRBJ2-2, the V gene TRBV23-1, with D possibly matching TRBD2 (5 bases). TRBV23-1 is an ORF, and what it does is uncertain. The V end was cut by 4 bases, the J end by 7 bases, with 16 bases between. The CDR3 length is 15 residues. CDR3 protein: CASSPVEGVGGELFF. DNA for the CDR3: TGCGCCAGCAGTCCGGTTGAGGGAGTAGGCGGGGAGCTGTTTTTT.

The chain combines TRBV7-6 with TRBJ2-5; D is ambiguous. Per the germline V gene, CDR1 is SGHVS and CDR2 is FNYEAQ. V lost 2 bases, J lost 7 bases, and 17 bases lay in between. The length of the CDR3 is 15 residues. CDR3 residues: CASSLTRVPRVTQYF. The CDR3 region has the DNA TGTGCCAGCAGCTTAACGCGAGTACCTCGGGTGACCCAGTACTTC.

V is TRBV5-1 and J is TRBJ1-1, with 8 bases fitting TRBD1. CDR1 is SGHRS and CDR2 is YFSETQ in the germline V gene. The length of the CDR3 is 15 residues. Trimming at V came to 5 bases and at J to 3 bases, leaving 9 bases not matched to a gene. As DNA, the CDR3 is TGCGCCAGCAGACCGACAGGGGTCCAGTACACTGAAGCTTTCTTT. Its translation is CASRPTGVQYTEAFF. Full variable domain (missing parts from reference TRBV5-1 and TRBJ1-1): KAGVTQTPRYLIKTRGQQVTLSCSPISGHRSVSWYQQTPGQGLQFLFEYFSETQRNKGNFPGRFSGRQFSNSRSEMNVSTLELGDSALYLCASRPTGVQYTEAFFGQGTRLTVV.

The J gene is TRBJ1-1, the V gene TRBV19; 8 bases are a match to TRBD1. Germline V gene data show CDR1 as LNHDA and CDR2 as SQIVND (reference sequence). With V trimmed by 5 bases and J by 1 base, 6 bases remained unmatched. This CDR3 is built from 15 residues. CDR3 bases: TGTGCCAGTAGTGAGGGACAGGCCCAGAACACTGAAGCTTTCTTT. It encodes CASSEGQAQNTEAFF.

This chain connects TRBV27 to TRBJ2-5; D is ambiguous. This CDR3 has 15 amino acids. Trimming removed 4 bases at V and 5 bases at J, with 17 bases between. Germline-derived CDR1 and CDR2 are MNHEY and SMNVEV (reference sequence). The CDR3 is CASSSGFRVSETQYF. Here the CDR3 DNA reads TGTGCCAGCAGTTCAGGATTTCGAGTATCGGAGACCCAGTACTTC.

This CDR3 is CASSDHGSSYNEQFF. In DNA form, the CDR3 reads TGCGCCAGCAGTGATCACGGGAGCTCCTACAATGAGCAGTTCTTC. J is TRBJ2-7 and V is TRBV10-1, with TRBD2 as a possible D gene (6 bases). The assigned J gene may be wrong: the sequence end matches TRBJ2-1 better. This CDR3 is 15 amino acids long. Germline V gene data show CDR1 as WNHNN and CDR2 as SYGVQD (reference sequence).

The rearrangement joins TRBV10-3 to TRBJ1-1; D remains unclear. The CDR3 has 12 residues. Germline values: CDR1 ENHRY, CDR2 SYGVKD. Trimming removed 3 bases from V and 6 bases from J, with 8 bases in between. In nucleotides, the CDR3 is TGTGCCATCAGTGACAGGTACGCTGAAGCTTTCTTT. Amino acids: CAISDRYAEAFF.

This clone was counted between two and nine times. The V gene is TRBV7-9, the J gene TRBJ2-5; a weak D match, TRBD2 (6 bases). This CDR3 contains 15 residues. Germline loops: CDR1 SEHNR, CDR2 FQNEAQ (reference sequence). Trimming removed 4 bases at V and 3 bases at J, with 15 bases between. This CDR3 reads CASSSTRDFKETQYF. CDR3 nucleotides: TGTGCCAGCAGCTCGACCCGGGACTTTAAAGAGACCCAGTACTTC.

This rearrangement joins TRBV19 to TRBJ2-1; D uncertain. This CDR3 region has 14 residues. V lost 4 bases, J lost 3 bases, and 10 bases lay in between. Germline V gives CDR1 LNHDA, CDR2 SQIVND (reference sequence). CDR3 sequence reads: CASSTASRYNEQFF. CDR3 bases: TGTGCCAGTAGTACGGCTAGTCGCTACAATGAGCAGTTCTTC. The variable domain in full, completed from reference TRBV19 and TRBJ2-1, reads DGGITQSPKYLFRKEGQNVTLSCEQNLNHDAMYWYRQDPGQGLRLIYYSQIVNDFQKGDIAEGYSVSREKKESFPLTVTSAQKNPTAFYLCASSTASRYNEQFFGPGTRLTVL.